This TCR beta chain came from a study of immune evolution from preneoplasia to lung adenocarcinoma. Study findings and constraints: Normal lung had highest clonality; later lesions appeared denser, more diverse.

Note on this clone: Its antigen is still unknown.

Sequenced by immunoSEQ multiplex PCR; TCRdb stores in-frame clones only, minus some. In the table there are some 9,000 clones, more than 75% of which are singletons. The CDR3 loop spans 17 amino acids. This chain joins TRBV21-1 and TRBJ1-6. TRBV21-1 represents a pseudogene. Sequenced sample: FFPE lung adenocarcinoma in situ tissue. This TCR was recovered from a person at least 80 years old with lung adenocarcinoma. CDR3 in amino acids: CASSARAAKPYNSPLHF. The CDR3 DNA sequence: TGTGCCAGCAGCGCACGGGCAGCCAAGCCTTATAATTCACCCCTCCACTTT.